The sequence of this T cell receptor (beta chain) was determined in a study of T cells in Graves' hyperthyroidism and ophthalmopathy. Study conclusions and caveats: Ophthalmopathy and stable hyperthyroidism were told apart by a 13 V-J model. Blood held most thyroid clonotypes expanded above 0.001 frequency.

This clonotype occurred once. What it binds is unknown. A single base separates this from a much larger clone, so it may be a read error. The study left out patients who had uncontrolled infection, other autoimmune disease, pregnancy or lactation. This CDR3 is built from 14 residues. Germline CDR1 reads SGHTA; CDR2 reads FQGNSA. V gave up 1 base and J gave up 6 bases; unmatched junction bases: 4. TCR beta CDR3 regions were amplified from RNA. A set of HTBI primers served as the primers for a first-round RT-PCR of the TCR CDR3. From the multiplex PCR reads, TCRdb called clonotypes with MiXCR, one entry per CDR3 protein. The sample records hundreds of thousands of distinct CDR3 sequences, roughly 45% being singletons.

V is TRBV7-2 and J is TRBJ2-5; 8 nucleotides agree with TRBD2. Sequencing was carried out using peripheral blood or thyroid tissue (not recorded which). The origin of this receptor is an adult man with Graves' disease, either hyperthyroidism or ophthalmopathy (not recorded which). The CDR3 is CASSLGSGTKTQYF. The CDR3 DNA reads TGTGCCAGCAGCTTAGGTAGCGGGACGAAGACCCAGTACTTC.